This T cell receptor beta chain was profiled in a study of shared clonotypes between healthy human individuals. Naive CD8 isolation took CD45RO-negative cells positively selected for CCR7 and excluded terminally differentiated effector memory CD45RA+ cells. Every donor, a Caucasian adult, lived in Nashville, Tennessee. The assay was immunoSEQ multiplex PCR, and TCRdb's table has in-frame clones only and misses some. Among some 580,000 clones listed, 95% to 98% were seen once. Sequenced material: naive CD8+ T cells sorted from blood. This sequence was found in a man between 25 and 39 years old in good health.

Here the CDR3 reads CASSLAGSKRTDTQYF. CDR3 nucleotide sequence: TGTGCCAGCAGCTTGGCCGGTAGCAAACGCACAGATACGCAGTATTTT. The chain recombines TRBV5-6 with TRBJ2-3; unclear D gene. Germline V gene sequence: CDR1 SGHDT, CDR2 YYEEEE. Trimming shortened V by 0 bases and J by 1 base, and 12 bases separated the two germline ends. This CDR3 has 16 residues.